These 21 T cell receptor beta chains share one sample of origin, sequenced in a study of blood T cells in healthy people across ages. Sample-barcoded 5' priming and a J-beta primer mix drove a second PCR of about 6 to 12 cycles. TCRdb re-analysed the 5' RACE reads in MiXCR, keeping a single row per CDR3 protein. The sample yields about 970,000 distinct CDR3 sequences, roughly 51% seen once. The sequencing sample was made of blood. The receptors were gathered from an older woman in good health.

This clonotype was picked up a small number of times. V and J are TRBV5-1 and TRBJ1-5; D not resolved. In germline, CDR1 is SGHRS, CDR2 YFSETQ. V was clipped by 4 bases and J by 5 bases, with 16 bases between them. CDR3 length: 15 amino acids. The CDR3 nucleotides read TGCGCCAGCAGCCCCGTGAGTGGTTCGGATCAGCCCCAGCATTTT. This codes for CASSPVSGSDQPQHF.

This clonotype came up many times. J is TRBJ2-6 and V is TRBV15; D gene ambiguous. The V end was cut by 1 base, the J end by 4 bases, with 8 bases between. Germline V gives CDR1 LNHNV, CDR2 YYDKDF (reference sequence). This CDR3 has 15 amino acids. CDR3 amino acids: CATSRGQPGANVLTF. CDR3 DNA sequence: TGTGCCACCAGCAGAGGTCAACCCGGGGCCAACGTCCTGACTTTC.

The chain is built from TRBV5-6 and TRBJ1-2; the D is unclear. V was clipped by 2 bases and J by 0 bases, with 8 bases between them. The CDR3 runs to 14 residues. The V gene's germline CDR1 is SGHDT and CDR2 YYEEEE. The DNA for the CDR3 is TGTGCCAGCAGCTTTAGGAGGGCTAACTATGGCTACACCTTC. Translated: CASSFRRANYGYTF.

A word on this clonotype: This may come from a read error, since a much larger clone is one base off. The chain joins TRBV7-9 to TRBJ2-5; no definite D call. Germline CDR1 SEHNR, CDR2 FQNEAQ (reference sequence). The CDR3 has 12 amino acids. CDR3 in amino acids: CANSLIQETQYF. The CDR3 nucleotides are TGTGCCAACAGCTTAATCCAAGAGACCCAGTACTTC. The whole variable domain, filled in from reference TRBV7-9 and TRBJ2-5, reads DTGVSQNPRHKITKRGQNVTFRCDPISEHNRLYWYRQTLGQGPEFLTYFQNEAQLEKSRLLSDRFSAERPKGSFSTLEIQRTEQGDSAMYLCANSLIQETQYFGPGTRLLVL.

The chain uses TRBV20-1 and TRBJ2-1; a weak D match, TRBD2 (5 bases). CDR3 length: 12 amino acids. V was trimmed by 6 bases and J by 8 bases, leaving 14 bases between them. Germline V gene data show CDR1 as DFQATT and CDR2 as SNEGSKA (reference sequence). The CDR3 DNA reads TGCAGTGCAGCCGGGAATTCCTATGAGCAGTTCTTC. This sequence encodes CSAAGNSYEQFF.

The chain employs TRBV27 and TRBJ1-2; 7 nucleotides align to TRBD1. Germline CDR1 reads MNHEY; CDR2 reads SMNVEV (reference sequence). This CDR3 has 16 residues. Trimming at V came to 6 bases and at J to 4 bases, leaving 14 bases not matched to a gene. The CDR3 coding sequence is TGTGCCAGCAGCCCACTGGGGGCAGGGGGAGGCTATGGCTACACCTTC. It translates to CASSPLGAGGGYGYTF.

Here the CDR3 DNA reads TGCGCCAGCAGCTTGGTGGAGCGGTTCACAGATACGCAGTATTTT. This gives the protein CASSLVERFTDTQYF. This rearrangement joins TRBV5-1 to TRBJ2-3, with D tentatively TRBD2 (5 bases). V was shortened by 0 bases and J by 2 bases, with 10 bases between the two germline ends. Germline values: CDR1 SGHRS, CDR2 YFSETQ. CDR3 length: 15 amino acids.

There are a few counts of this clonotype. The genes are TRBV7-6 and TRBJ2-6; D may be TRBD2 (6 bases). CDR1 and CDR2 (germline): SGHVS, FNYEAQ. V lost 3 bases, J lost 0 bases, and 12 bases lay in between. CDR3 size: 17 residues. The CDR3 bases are TGTGCCAGCAGCTTTATGGAGGGCAACTCTGGGGCCAACGTCCTGACTTTC. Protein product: CASSFMEGNSGANVLTF.

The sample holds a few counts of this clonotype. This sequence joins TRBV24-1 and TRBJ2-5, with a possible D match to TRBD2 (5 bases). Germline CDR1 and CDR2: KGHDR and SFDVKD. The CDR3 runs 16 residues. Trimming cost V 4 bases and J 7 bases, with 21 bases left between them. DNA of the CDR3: TGTGCCACCAGTGACCAATCACCGGACTTTATCCGGACCCAGTACTTC. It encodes CATSDQSPDFIRTQYF.

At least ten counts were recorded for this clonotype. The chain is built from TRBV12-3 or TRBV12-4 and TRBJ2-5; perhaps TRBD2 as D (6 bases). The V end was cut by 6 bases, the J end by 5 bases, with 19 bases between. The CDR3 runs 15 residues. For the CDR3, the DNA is TGTGCCAGCAGATCAGGAGCAGCCGGAGGGGAGACCCAGTACTTC. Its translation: CASRSGAAGGETQYF.

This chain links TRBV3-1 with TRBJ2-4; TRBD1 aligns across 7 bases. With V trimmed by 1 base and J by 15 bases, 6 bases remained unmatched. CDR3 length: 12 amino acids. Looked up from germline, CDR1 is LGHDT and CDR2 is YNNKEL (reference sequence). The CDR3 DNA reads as TGTGCCAGCAGCCAAGTAGGGGGCGAGCGGTACTTC. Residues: CASSQVGGERYF.

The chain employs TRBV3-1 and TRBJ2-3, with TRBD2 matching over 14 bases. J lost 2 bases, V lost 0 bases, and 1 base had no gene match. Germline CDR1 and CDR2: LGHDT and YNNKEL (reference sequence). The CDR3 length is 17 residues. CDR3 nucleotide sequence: TGTGCCAGCAGCCAAGAGACTAGCGGGAGGGACACAGATACGCAGTATTTT. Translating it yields CASSQETSGRDTDTQYF.

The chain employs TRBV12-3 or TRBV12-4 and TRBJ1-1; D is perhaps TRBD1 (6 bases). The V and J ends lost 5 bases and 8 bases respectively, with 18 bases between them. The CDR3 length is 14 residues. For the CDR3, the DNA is TGTGCCAGCAGTATCACAAGGGGGGACCAAGAAGCTTTCTTT. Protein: CASSITRGDQEAFF.

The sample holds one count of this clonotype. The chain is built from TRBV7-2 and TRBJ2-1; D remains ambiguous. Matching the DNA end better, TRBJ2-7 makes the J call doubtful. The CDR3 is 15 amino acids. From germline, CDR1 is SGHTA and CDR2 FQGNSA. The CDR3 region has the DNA TGTGCCAGCATCCCTCAGGAGCGCCCGTACAATGAGCAGTACTTC. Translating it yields CASIPQERPYNEQYF.

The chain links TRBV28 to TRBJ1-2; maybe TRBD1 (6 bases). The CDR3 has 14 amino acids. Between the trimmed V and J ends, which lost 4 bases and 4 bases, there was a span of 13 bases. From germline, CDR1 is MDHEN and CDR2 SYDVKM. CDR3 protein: CASSSPRGSYGYTF. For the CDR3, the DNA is TGTGCCAGCAGTTCCCCCAGGGGATCCTATGGCTACACCTTC.

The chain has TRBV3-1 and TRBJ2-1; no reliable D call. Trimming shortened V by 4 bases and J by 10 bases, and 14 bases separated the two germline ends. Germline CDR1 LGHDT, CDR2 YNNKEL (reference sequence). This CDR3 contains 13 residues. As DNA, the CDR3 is TGTGCCAGCAGCCTAAACGGAAAGTGGGAGCAGTTCTTC. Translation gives CASSLNGKWEQFF.

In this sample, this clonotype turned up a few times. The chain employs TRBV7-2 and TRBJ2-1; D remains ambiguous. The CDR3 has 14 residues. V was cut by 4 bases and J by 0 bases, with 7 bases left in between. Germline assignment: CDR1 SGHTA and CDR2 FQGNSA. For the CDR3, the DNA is TGTGCCAGCAGCTCCCTCGGCTCCTACAATGAGCAGTTCTTC. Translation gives CASSSLGSYNEQFF.

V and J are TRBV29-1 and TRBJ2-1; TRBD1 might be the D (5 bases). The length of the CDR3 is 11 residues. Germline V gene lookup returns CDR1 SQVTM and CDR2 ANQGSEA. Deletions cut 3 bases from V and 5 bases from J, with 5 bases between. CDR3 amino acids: CSVDRDNEQFF. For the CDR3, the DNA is TGCAGCGTTGACAGGGACAATGAGCAGTTCTTC.

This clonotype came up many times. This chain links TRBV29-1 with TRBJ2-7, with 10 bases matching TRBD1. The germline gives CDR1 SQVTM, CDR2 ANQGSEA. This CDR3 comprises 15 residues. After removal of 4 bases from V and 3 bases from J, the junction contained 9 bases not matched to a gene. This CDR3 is CSVAGQGVEFYEQYF. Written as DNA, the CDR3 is TGCAGCGTTGCAGGACAGGGGGTAGAGTTCTACGAGCAGTACTTC.

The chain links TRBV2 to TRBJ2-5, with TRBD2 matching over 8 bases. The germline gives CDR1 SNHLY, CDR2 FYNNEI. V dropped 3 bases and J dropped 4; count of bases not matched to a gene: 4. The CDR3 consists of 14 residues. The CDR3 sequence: CASSDPGGPETQYF. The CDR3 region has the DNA TGTGCCAGCAGTGATCCGGGAGGGCCAGAGACCCAGTACTTC.

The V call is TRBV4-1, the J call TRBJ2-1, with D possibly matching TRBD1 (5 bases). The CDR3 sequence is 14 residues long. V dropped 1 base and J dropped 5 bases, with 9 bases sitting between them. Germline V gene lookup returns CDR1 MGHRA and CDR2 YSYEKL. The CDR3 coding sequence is TGCGCCAGCAGCCAAGGACAGAGAAACAATGAGCAGTTCTTC. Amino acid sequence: CASSQGQRNNEQFF.